These 4 T cell receptor beta chains share one sample of origin, sequenced in a study of regulatory T cells in long-lasting Graves disease. Noted time point: persistent/refractory GD, antithyroid drugs over 5 years with positive TRAb. From PBMCs, RNA was extracted and then used to make the TCR library. CDR3-region Arm-PCR and iRepertoire HTBI primers produced the TCR beta libraries. Each CDR3 protein is one row after TCRdb ran MiXCR on the multiplex PCR reads. The data hold roughly 500,000 distinct CDR3 sequences, with 20% to 25% observed a single time. The sequencing used peripheral blood mononuclear cells (PBMCs), collected when the disease was refractory, from a patient treated with antithyroid drugs. The source of these receptors is a female donor with Graves disease.

This clonotype was picked up a small number of times. The V and J genes are TRBV28 and TRBJ2-7; D may match TRBD1 or TRBD2 (5 bases each). CDR1 is MDHEN, CDR2 SYDVKM, per germline. The CDR3 length is 14 residues. Between the trimmed V and J ends, which lost 5 bases and 4 bases, there was a span of 15 bases. The CDR3 here is CASSPGTSQYEQYF. The CDR3 nucleotides are TGTGCCAGCAGTCCGGGGACCTCACAGTACGAGCAGTACTTC.

This clonotype was counted many times. The chain joins TRBV2 to TRBJ2-5; TRBD1 might be the D (6 bases). The CDR3 is 13 amino acids. Germline V gene lookup returns CDR1 SNHLY and CDR2 FYNNEI. V was trimmed by 3 bases and J by 4 bases, leaving 9 bases between them. CDR3 protein: CASSEVRGETQYF. CDR3 bases: TGTGCCAGCAGTGAGGTCAGGGGAGAGACCCAGTACTTC.

This sequence joins TRBV3-1 and TRBJ1-3, with D uncertain. CDR1 and CDR2 from the germline V gene are LGHDT and YNNKEL (reference sequence). Trimming cost V 1 base and J 1 base, with 5 bases left between them. The CDR3 is 14 residues long. CDR3 coding DNA: TGTGCCAGCAGCCAAGTGAAGTCTGGAAACACCATATATTTT. Translation: CASSQVKSGNTIYF.

The rearrangement uses TRBV7-2 and TRBJ2-1; TRBD1 might be the D (5 bases). CDR3 size: 15 residues. Germline V gene sequence: CDR1 SGHTA, CDR2 FQGNSA. The ends were cut back, 4 bases at V and 8 bases at J, with 18 bases in the middle. The CDR3 sequence: CASSSRRQTAYEQFF. The CDR3 bases are TGTGCCAGCAGCTCCCGCCGACAGACAGCGTATGAGCAGTTCTTC.